This entry lists 25 T cell receptor beta chains sequenced from one sample in a study of blood T cell repertoires in COVID-19. Only in-frame clones appear in the TCRdb table, and some are missing; sequencing was by immunoSEQ multiplex PCR. The repertoire has 200,000 or so clones, 80% to 85% of them found once; the top ten carry over 5%. Input material: peripheral blood. These receptors all come from a woman aged 30 to 39 with acute or convalescent COVID-19.

The gene calls are TRBV10-1 and TRBJ2-5; TRBD1 agrees at 10 bases. The CDR3 covers 15 residues. With V trimmed by 4 bases and J by 4 bases, 6 bases remained unmatched. CDR1 is WNHNN and CDR2 is SYGVQD in the germline V gene (reference sequence). The CDR3 DNA sequence: TGCGCCAGCAGTGCGACAGGGGGCTTAGGAGAGACCCAGTACTTC. This codes for CASSATGGLGETQYF.

The chain recombines TRBV11-2 with TRBJ1-2; the D gene is possibly TRBD1 (6 bases). V lost 0 bases and J 4 bases, leaving 15 bases between the germline ends. CDR1 is SGHAT and CDR2 is FQNNGV in the germline V gene. The CDR3 consists of 16 residues. The CDR3: CASSLDLDRPFYGYTF. Written as DNA, the CDR3 is TGTGCCAGCAGCTTAGATCTAGACAGGCCCTTCTATGGCTACACCTTC.

The chain has TRBV9 and TRBJ2-5; D unresolved. V was cut by 0 bases and J by 4 bases, with 7 bases left in between. Looked up from germline, CDR1 is SGDLS and CDR2 is YYNGEE. The CDR3 has 13 amino acids. CDR3 DNA: TGTGCCAGCAGCGTAGCAGGTGCAGAGACCCAGTACTTC. This codes for CASSVAGAETQYF.

This chain joins TRBV2 and TRBJ2-3; TRBD2 aligns across 9 bases. From germline, CDR1 is SNHLY and CDR2 FYNNEI. This CDR3 contains 15 residues. With 8 bases clipped from V and 3 bases from J, the junction kept 9 bases outside the gene matches. This CDR3 is CASGGPGLATDTQYF. As DNA, the CDR3 is TGTGCCAGCGGGGGTCCGGGACTAGCAACAGATACGCAGTATTTT.

V is TRBV28 and J is TRBJ2-3; 9 bases are a match to TRBD2. V dropped 6 bases and J dropped 5; count of bases not matched to a gene: 15. Germline CDR1 MDHEN, CDR2 SYDVKM. This CDR3 comprises 17 residues. The CDR3 nucleotides are TGTGCCAGCAGCAGCCGGGGGGATTTTAGCGGGAGAGATACGCAGTATTTT. Its translation is CASSSRGDFSGRDTQYF. The full variable domain, with the rest looked up from reference TRBV28 and TRBJ2-3, is DVKVTQSSRYLVKRTGEKVFLECVQDMDHENMFWYRQDPGLGLRLIYFSYDVKMKEKGDIPEGYSVSREKKERFSLILESASTNQTSMYLCASSSRGDFSGRDTQYFGPGTRLTVL.

The J gene is TRBJ1-5, the V gene TRBV28; a possible D gene is TRBD1 (5 bases). CDR3 length: 15 amino acids. Trimming pared 8 bases from V and 1 base from J, leaving 15 bases between. From germline, CDR1 is MDHEN and CDR2 SYDVKM. The chain's CDR3 is CASQGAGGSNQPQHF. In DNA, the CDR3 is TGTGCCAGCCAAGGAGCCGGGGGGAGCAATCAGCCCCAGCATTTT.

The V and J genes are TRBV4-1 and TRBJ2-4, with a possible D match to TRBD1 (6 bases). There are 16 residues in the CDR3. Germline CDR1 reads MGHRA; CDR2 reads YSYEKL. V was clipped by 1 base and J by 0 bases, with 10 bases between them. The CDR3, as DNA: TGCGCCAGCAGCCAAGTGCAGGGGCTAGCCAAAAACATTCAGTACTTC. Amino acid sequence: CASSQVQGLAKNIQYF.

The genes are TRBV27 and TRBJ2-6; the D gene is possibly TRBD1 (6 bases). Germline V gene lookup returns CDR1 MNHEY and CDR2 SMNVEV (reference sequence). Trimming took 3 bases from V and 0 from J, leaving 12 bases between them. The CDR3 has 17 amino acids. The CDR3 loop reads CASSFSQGSSGANVLTF. The CDR3 DNA sequence: TGTGCCAGCAGTTTTTCGCAGGGGAGCTCTGGGGCCAACGTCCTGACTTTC.

The gene calls are TRBV4-3 and TRBJ2-7; 7 nucleotides agree with TRBD2. This CDR3 spans 15 amino acids. Germline CDR1 reads LGHNA; CDR2 reads YSLEER. The trim removed 1 base at V and 4 bases at J, leaving 7 bases unmatched. Here the CDR3 reads CASSQALGTTYEQYF. The DNA for the CDR3 is TGCGCCAGCAGCCAAGCGTTGGGGACTACTTACGAGCAGTACTTC.

The J gene is TRBJ2-2, the V gene TRBV7-2, with TRBD2 matching 7 bases. This CDR3 contains 17 residues. Germline V gene sequence: CDR1 SGHTA, CDR2 FQGNSA. With 5 bases clipped from V and 0 bases from J, the junction kept 9 bases outside the gene matches. This CDR3 is CASSQRTGLTNTGELFF. CDR3 nucleotides: TGTGCCAGCAGCCAAAGAACGGGACTAACGAACACCGGGGAGCTGTTTTTT.

CDR3 DNA: TGTGCCAGCAGTTTTTCACTGATGGGGACAGCTAACTATGGCTACACCTTC. Amino acids: CASSFSLMGTANYGYTF. The chain uses TRBV28 and TRBJ1-2, with 7 positions matching TRBD1. The CDR3 sequence is 17 residues long. Trimming cost V 3 bases and J 0 bases; bases outside gene matches: 10. In germline, CDR1 is MDHEN, CDR2 SYDVKM.

The V gene is TRBV19, the J gene TRBJ1-1; D is ambiguous. Germline V gene sequence: CDR1 LNHDA, CDR2 SQIVND (reference sequence). This CDR3 comprises 13 residues. V dropped 0 bases and J dropped 11 bases, with 13 bases sitting between them. CDR3 nucleotides: TGTGCCAGTAGTATAGAGCGCCGCTCGGGGGCTTTCTTT. Its protein is CASSIERRSGAFF.

This clone has a handful of counts. The chain couples TRBV7-2 to TRBJ2-6, with 8 bases identical to TRBD1. The germline CDR1 and CDR2 sequences are SGHTA and FQGNSA. V lost 5 bases to trimming and J lost 1 base; unmatched junction nucleotides: 7. This CDR3 has 17 residues. In DNA, the CDR3 is TGTGCCAGCAGCACCAGGGGGCGCGGGTCTGGGGCCAACGTCCTGACTTTC. Its protein product is CASSTRGRGSGANVLTF.

The V gene is TRBV24-1, the J gene TRBJ2-2; TRBD1 is a possible D gene (6 bases). Deletions cut 2 bases from V and 4 bases from J, with 13 bases between. Per the germline V gene, CDR1 is KGHDR and CDR2 is SFDVKD. This CDR3 is 16 amino acids long. In nucleotides, the CDR3 is TGTGCCACCAGTGATTCTGCGGACAGAGGCACCGGGGAGCTGTTTTTT. This translates into CATSDSADRGTGELFF.

The genes are TRBV7-2 and TRBJ1-2; 11 positions match TRBD1. Germline values: CDR1 SGHTA, CDR2 FQGNSA. This CDR3 has 15 amino acids. J was trimmed by 6 bases and V by 7 bases; bases with no gene match: 10. The CDR3 region is CASTSDRGRTDGYTF. The CDR3 DNA reads TGTGCCAGCACCTCGGACAGGGGGCGGACTGATGGCTACACCTTC.

Comments on this clone: At one of its ends the junction is not consistent with the germline gene, which may arise from a read error. V and J are TRBV2 and TRBJ2-3, with 9 bases identical to TRBD1. The CDR3 extends over 12 amino acids. Germline-derived CDR1 and CDR2 are SNHLY and FYNNEI. This CDR3 is CASSEGYRGHRF. Written as DNA, the CDR3 is TGTGCCAGCAGTGAGGGGTACAGGGGGCATAGATTT.

This chain connects TRBV19 to TRBJ2-7, with 10 bases lining up with TRBD1. The germline CDR1 and CDR2 sequences are LNHDA and SQIVND (reference sequence). V was clipped by 6 bases and J by 3 bases; unmatched bases: 11. CDR3 size: 16 residues. CDR3 region: CASSRLQTGGNYEQYF. In nucleotides, the CDR3 is TGTGCCAGTAGCCGGCTTCAGACAGGGGGCAACTACGAGCAGTACTTC.

This clone was observed a few times. This chain's CDR3 is CASSLVAGGVSGANVLTF. The CDR3 nucleotides read TGTGCCAGCAGCTTAGTGGCAGGGGGCGTCTCTGGGGCCAACGTCCTGACTTTC. V is TRBV7-6 and J is TRBJ2-6, with 8 bases lining up with TRBD1. Germline-derived CDR1 and CDR2 are SGHVS and FNYEAQ. Unmatched junction bases numbered 5, after V lost 1 base and J lost 0 bases. The CDR3 has 18 residues.

This clone was seen once. The gene calls are TRBV19 and TRBJ2-5; TRBD2 agrees at 10 bases. Germline CDR1 is LNHDA and CDR2 is SQIVND (reference sequence). J lost 5 bases, V lost 4 bases, and 7 bases had no gene match. CDR3 size: 15 residues. The CDR3 loop reads CASSKYSGGLETQYF. The CDR3 DNA sequence: TGTGCCAGTAGTAAATATAGCGGGGGGTTGGAGACCCAGTACTTC.

The gene calls are TRBV6-2 or TRBV6-3 and TRBJ1-4; D might be TRBD1 (6 bases). Germline V gene data show CDR1 as MNHEY and CDR2 as SVGEGT. The CDR3 contains 14 residues. Trimming cost V 2 bases and J 5 bases, with 9 bases left between them. CDR3 in amino acids: CASSYQGINEKLFF. The CDR3, as DNA: TGTGCCAGCAGTTACCAGGGGATAAATGAAAAACTGTTTTTT.

The CDR3 coding sequence is TGTGCCAGCAGCTTGTACCGGGACAGAGCCTACGAGCAGTACTTC. It encodes CASSLYRDRAYEQYF. The chain uses TRBV7-6 and TRBJ2-7, with TRBD1 matching over 7 bases. V dropped 3 bases and J dropped 2; count of bases not matched to a gene: 7. Germline CDR1 is SGHVS and CDR2 is FNYEAQ. This CDR3 contains 15 residues.

V gene TRBV27 combines with J gene TRBJ2-1; 9 bases are a match to TRBD2. CDR3 length equals 15 residues. Trimming took 2 bases from V and 5 from J; bases not matched to a gene: 4. The germline V gene has CDR1 MNHEY and CDR2 SMNVEV (reference sequence). The CDR3: CASSLIAGVNNEQFF. For the CDR3, the DNA is TGTGCCAGCAGTTTAATAGCGGGGGTTAACAATGAGCAGTTCTTC.

The gene calls are TRBV7-2 and TRBJ2-5, with 7 bases aligning to TRBD2. The CDR3 covers 14 residues. Germline CDR1 and CDR2: SGHTA and FQGNSA. After removal of 0 bases from V and 5 bases from J, the junction contained 3 bases not matched to a gene. The DNA for the CDR3 is TGTGCCAGCAGCTTAGCGGGGGGGGTGGAGACCCAGTACTTC. Amino acid sequence: CASSLAGGVETQYF.

The sample holds one count of this clone. The rearrangement uses TRBV28 and TRBJ2-7, with D unresolved. This CDR3 has 14 residues. V shed 1 base and J shed 7 bases, with 14 bases lying between them. Germline V gene lookup returns CDR1 MDHEN and CDR2 SYDVKM. The CDR3 region has the DNA TGTGCCAGCAGTTTATTCAGCCCAAGCAGGGAGCAGTACTTC. Translation: CASSLFSPSREQYF.

V usage is TRBV27 and J usage is TRBJ2-4; 9 positions agree with TRBD2. The CDR3 is 14 amino acids. The V segment lost 4 bases and the J segment 12 bases; nucleotides outside the gene matches: 10. Germline V gives CDR1 MNHEY, CDR2 SMNVEV (reference sequence). This CDR3 reads CASSWGLAGTPQYF. The CDR3 nucleotides read TGTGCCAGCAGTTGGGGTCTAGCGGGGACACCTCAGTACTTC.